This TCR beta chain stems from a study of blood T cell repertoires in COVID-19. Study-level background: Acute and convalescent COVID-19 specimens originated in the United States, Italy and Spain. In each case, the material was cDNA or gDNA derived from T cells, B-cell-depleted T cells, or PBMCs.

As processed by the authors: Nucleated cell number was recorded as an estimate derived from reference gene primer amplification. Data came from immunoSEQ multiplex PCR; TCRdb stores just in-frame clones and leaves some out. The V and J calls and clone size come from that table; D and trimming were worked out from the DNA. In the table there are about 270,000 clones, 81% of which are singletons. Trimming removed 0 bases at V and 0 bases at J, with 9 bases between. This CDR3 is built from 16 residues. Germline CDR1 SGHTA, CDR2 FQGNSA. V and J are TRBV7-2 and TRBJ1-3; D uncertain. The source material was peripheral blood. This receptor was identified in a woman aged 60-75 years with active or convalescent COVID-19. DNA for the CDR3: TGTGCCAGCAGCTTAGCTAGCCACCACTCTGGAAACACCATATATTTT. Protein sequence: CASSLASHHSGNTIYF.